A single sample is the source of the 10 T cell receptor beta chains below, sequenced in a study of cytomegalovirus exposure and HLA in healthy donors. The data were produced by immunoSEQ multiplex PCR, yet TCRdb's version contains in-frame clones alone and is incomplete. The profile covers 250,000 to 400,000 clones, with roughly 87% appearing a single time and roughly 0.88% taken by the ten largest. Sequenced material: PBMCs. These receptors all stem from a man between 25 and 39 years old in good health and CMV-seronegative.

V gene TRBV19 combines with J gene TRBJ1-3, with D perhaps TRBD1 (5 bases). The germline V gene encodes CDR1 LNHDA and CDR2 SQIVND (reference sequence). The CDR3 extends over 20 amino acids. The V and J ends lost 6 bases and 0 bases respectively, with 27 bases between them. The CDR3 reads CASRGSYSVQGTLSGNTIYF. CDR3 DNA sequence: TGTGCCAGTAGGGGATCGTATTCCGTCCAGGGAACTCTCTCTGGAAACACCATATATTTT.

Concerning this clone: The same CDR3 arises from other DNA sequences in this sample as well. The chain combines TRBV4-3 with TRBJ1-2, with unresolved D. The CDR3 is 13 residues long. Germline V gene data show CDR1 as LGHNA and CDR2 as YSLEER. The ends were cut back, 0 bases at V and 4 bases at J, with 6 bases in the middle. CDR3 sequence (DNA): TGCGCCAGCAGCCAAGACCCCTCCTATGGCTACACCTTC. This encodes CASSQDPSYGYTF.

V and J are TRBV18 and TRBJ2-3; 13 bases are shared with TRBD2. This CDR3 region has 16 residues. In germline, CDR1 is KGHSH, CDR2 LQKENI. With V trimmed by 3 bases and J by 3 bases, 3 bases remained unmatched. Written as DNA, the CDR3 is TGTGCCAGCTCACCCCGGACTAGCGGGGGAACAGATACGCAGTATTTT. Its protein is CASSPRTSGGTDTQYF.

V usage is TRBV2 and J usage is TRBJ1-1, with D perhaps matching TRBD1 (5 bases). The germline V gene encodes CDR1 SNHLY and CDR2 FYNNEI. Trimming stripped 8 bases from V and 2 bases from J, with 9 bases between. The CDR3 sequence is 12 residues long. CDR3 DNA sequence: TGTGCCAGCTGGGGGGGTAACACTGAAGCTTTCTTT. It specifies CASWGGNTEAFF.

The rearrangement uses TRBV5-1 and TRBJ2-3; possible D gene TRBD1, 5 bases. Trimming removed 3 bases at V and 2 bases at J, with 10 bases between. CDR3 length: 14 residues. Per germline, CDR1 SGHRS and CDR2 YFSETQ. The CDR3 here is CASSYIGDTDTQYF. CDR3 nucleotide sequence: TGCGCCAGCAGCTATATAGGGGACACAGATACGCAGTATTTT. The whole variable domain, filled in from reference TRBV5-1 and TRBJ2-3, reads KAGVTQTPRYLIKTRGQQVTLSCSPISGHRSVSWYQQTPGQGLQFLFEYFSETQRNKGNFPGRFSGRQFSNSRSEMNVSTLELGDSALYLCASSYIGDTDTQYFGPGTRLTVL.

This clone was seen a single time. The rearrangement uses TRBV7-9 and TRBJ1-5; tentative D call: TRBD1 (5 bases). Trimming left V 1 base short and J 2 bases short, with 18 bases between. This CDR3 spans 18 amino acids. CDR1 and CDR2 from the germline V gene are SEHNR and FQNEAQ (reference sequence). The CDR3 is CASSLGVGDSGGNQPQHF. The CDR3 bases are TGTGCCAGCAGCTTAGGCGTCGGAGATTCGGGGGGCAATCAGCCCCAGCATTTT.

This clone was counted a single time. Other nucleotide sequences from this sample produce the same CDR3. This chain joins TRBV19 and TRBJ1-5, with 11 bases fitting TRBD1. J gave up 4 bases and V 5 bases, and 4 bases lay outside the gene matches. The CDR3 sequence is 15 residues long. Germline lookup yields CDR1 LNHDA and CDR2 SQIVND (reference sequence). The CDR3: CASSPGTGGNQPQHF. The DNA of the CDR3 is TGTGCCAGTAGTCCCGGGACAGGGGGGAATCAGCCCCAGCATTTT.

This rearrangement joins TRBV19 to TRBJ2-1; 9 nucleotides agree with TRBD1. This CDR3 has 16 amino acids. The germline CDR1 and CDR2 sequences are LNHDA and SQIVND (reference sequence). V lost 5 bases and J lost 1; bases outside the gene matches: 6. The CDR3 DNA reads as TGTGCCAGTAGTGCGGGGACAGGGAGATCCTACAATGAGCAGTTCTTC. Translated: CASSAGTGRSYNEQFF.

This clone has more than one count but fewer than ten. The chain carries TRBV6-5 and TRBJ1-5; D ambiguous. Trimming shortened V by 5 bases and J by 3 bases, and 8 bases separated the two germline ends. The CDR3 extends over 13 amino acids. CDR1 is MNHEY, CDR2 SVGAGI, per germline. This CDR3 is CASSVRFNQPQHF. For the CDR3, the DNA is TGTGCCAGCAGTGTTCGGTTCAATCAGCCCCAGCATTTT.

In its sample, this clone was seen once. The chain is built from TRBV7-9 and TRBJ2-3, with 7 positions matching TRBD1. The CDR3 totals 14 residues. V gave up 5 bases and J gave up 1 base; unmatched junction bases: 3. Germline values: CDR1 SEHNR, CDR2 FQNEAQ (reference sequence). The CDR3 region is CASSQDRGTDTQYF. The DNA of the CDR3 is TGTGCCAGCAGCCAAGACAGGGGCACAGATACGCAGTATTTT.